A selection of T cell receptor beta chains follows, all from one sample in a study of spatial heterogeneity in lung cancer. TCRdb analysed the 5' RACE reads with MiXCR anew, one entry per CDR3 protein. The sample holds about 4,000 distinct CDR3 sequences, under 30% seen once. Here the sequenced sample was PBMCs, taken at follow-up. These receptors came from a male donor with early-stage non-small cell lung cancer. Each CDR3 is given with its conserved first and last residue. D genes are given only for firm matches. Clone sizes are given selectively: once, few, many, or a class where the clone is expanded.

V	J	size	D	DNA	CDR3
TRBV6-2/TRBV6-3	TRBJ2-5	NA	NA	TGTGCCAGCAGTTACAGAGACACCATCCAAGAGACCCAGTACTTC	CASSYRDTIQETQYF
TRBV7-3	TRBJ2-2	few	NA	TGTGCCAGCAGCCCGGTACCGGGAAAGAACACCGGGGAGCTGTTTTTT	CASSPVPGKNTGELFF
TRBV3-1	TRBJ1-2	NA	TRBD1	TGTGCCAGCAGCCCACCCGGGACAGGGGGCCGATATGGCTACACCTTC	CASSPPGTGGRYGYTF
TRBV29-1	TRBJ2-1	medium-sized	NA	TGCAGCATCCAGGTCCCGCGTTCCTACAATGAGCAGTTCTTC	CSIQVPRSYNEQFF
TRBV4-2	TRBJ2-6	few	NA	TGTGCCAGCAGCCAAGTGGGGGACTCTGGGGCCAACGTCCTGACTTTC	CASSQVGDSGANVLTF
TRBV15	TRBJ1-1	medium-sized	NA	TGTGCCACCAGGAGGAAAGGGATGAACACTGAAGCTTTCTTT	CATRRKGMNTEAFF
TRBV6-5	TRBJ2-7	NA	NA	TGTGCCAGCAGGGACGGGACAAACTCCTACGAGCAGTACTTC	CASRDGTNSYEQYF
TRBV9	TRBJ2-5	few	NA	TGTGCCAGCAGCGTAGCGGGCCATCAAGAGACCCAGTACTTC	CASSVAGHQETQYF
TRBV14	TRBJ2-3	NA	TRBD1	TGTGCCAGCAGCCAAGACGCTACAGGGGTAACAGATACGCAGTATTTT	CASSQDATGVTDTQYF
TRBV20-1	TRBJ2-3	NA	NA	TGCAGTGCCGCGAGGGGGTCCCATAGCACAGATACGCAGTATTTT	CSAARGSHSTDTQYF
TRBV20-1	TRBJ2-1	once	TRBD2	TGCAGTGCTAGATTAGCGGGGAGGTACAATGAGCAGTTCTTC	CSARLAGRYNEQFF
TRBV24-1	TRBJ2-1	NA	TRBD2	TGTGCCACCAGTGATTCAGATCTAGCGGGGGGGCTTTATGAGCAGTTCTTC	CATSDSDLAGGLYEQFF
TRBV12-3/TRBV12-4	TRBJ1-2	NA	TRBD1	TGTGCCAGCAGTTTCTTCCAGGGGGCTTTCGGCTACACCTTC	CASSFFQGAFGYTF
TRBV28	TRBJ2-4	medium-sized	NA	TGTGCCAGTAACCATGGGGAGAACATTCAGTACTTC	CASNHGENIQYF
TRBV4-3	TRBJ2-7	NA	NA	TGCGCCAGCAGCCAAGATCTTTTCCGGGGCGAGCAGTACTTC	CASSQDLFRGEQYF
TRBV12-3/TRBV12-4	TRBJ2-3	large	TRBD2	TGTGCCAGCAGTTTGCTTACTAGCGGCACAGATACGCAGTATTTT	CASSLLTSGTDTQYF
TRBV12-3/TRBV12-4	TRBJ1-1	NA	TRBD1	TGTGCCAGCAGCCGATGGACAGGGGGTCCTCTCACTGAAGCTTTCTTT	CASSRWTGGPLTEAFF
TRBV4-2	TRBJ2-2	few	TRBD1	TGTGCCAGCAGCCAAGAGGGACAGGGGGGCTACAGAGGGGAGCTGTTTTTT	CASSQEGQGGYRGELFF
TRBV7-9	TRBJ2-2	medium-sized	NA	TGTGCCAGCAGCACGCGGGAAAGGGACACCGGGGAGCTGTTTTTT	CASSTRERDTGELFF
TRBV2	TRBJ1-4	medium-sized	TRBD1	TGTGCCAGCAGACAGGGGTACGAAAAACTGTTTTTT	CASRQGYEKLFF
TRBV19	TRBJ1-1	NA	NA	TGTGCCAGTAGTAGGGGACGGGGCGCGAACACTGAAGCTTTCTTT	CASSRGRGANTEAFF
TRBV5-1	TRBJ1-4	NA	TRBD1	TGCGCCAGCAGCCGTCAGGGGGCTAGTGAAAAACTGTTTTTT	CASSRQGASEKLFF
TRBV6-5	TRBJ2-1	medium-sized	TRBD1	TGTGCCAGCAGATTCGATGCAACAGGGGCCGACTACAATGAGCAGTTCTTC	CASRFDATGADYNEQFF
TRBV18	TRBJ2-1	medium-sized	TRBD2	TGTGCCAGCTCACCACCGTCGGCGGGGGGGCAGAATGAGCAGTTCTTC	CASSPPSAGGQNEQFF
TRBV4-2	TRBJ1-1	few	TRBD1	TGTGCCAGCAGCCAAGGGTCGACAGGGGCGAGTGAGACTGAAGCTTTCTTT	CASSQGSTGASETEAFF
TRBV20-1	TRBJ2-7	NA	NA	TGCAGTGCTGAGGCCCCGGACAGCTCCTACGAGCAGTACTTC	CSAEAPDSSYEQYF
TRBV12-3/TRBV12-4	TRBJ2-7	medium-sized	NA	TGTGCCAGCACTCGGCAGGGGGGGGTCTACGAGCAGTACTTC	CASTRQGGVYEQYF
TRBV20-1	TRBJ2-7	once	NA	TGCAGTGCGTCACAGCTCCTGGGCGGGACCTACGAGCAGTACTTC	CSASQLLGGTYEQYF
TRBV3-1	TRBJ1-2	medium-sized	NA	TGTGCCAGCAGCCGATCCGGGTCTGATGGCTACACCTTC	CASSRSGSDGYTF
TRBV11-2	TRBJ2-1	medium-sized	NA	TGTGCCAGCAGCTTAGCCACTCGGGGGGCCGTTTTCGATGAGCAGTTCTTC	CASSLATRGAVFDEQFF
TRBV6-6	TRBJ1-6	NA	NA	TGTGCCAGCAGTTATAGTTCTTCACCCCTCCACTTT	CASSYSSSPLHF
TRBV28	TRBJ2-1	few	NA	TGTGCCAGCAGCCCCCCCCCGGGACTCTCCAATGAGCAGTTCTTC	CASSPPPGLSNEQFF
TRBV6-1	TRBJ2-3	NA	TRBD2	TGTGCCAGCAGTGAAGCTCTAGCGGGGTACACAGATACGCAGTATTTT	CASSEALAGYTDTQYF
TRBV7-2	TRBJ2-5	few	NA	TGTGCCAGCAGCTCCTCCGGGACACCCTCCCAAGAGACCCAGTACTTC	CASSSSGTPSQETQYF
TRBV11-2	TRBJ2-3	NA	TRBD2	TGTGCCAGCACCCTCTTGCGGGGGGCCTGGACGCAGTATTTT	CASTLLRGAWTQYF
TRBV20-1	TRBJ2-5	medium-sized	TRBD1	TGCAGTGCCCCTAGGACAGGAACCCAAGAGACCCAGTACTTC	CSAPRTGTQETQYF
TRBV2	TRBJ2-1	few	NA	TGTGCCAGCAGTGAATTGGCTCCTCGGGACCACAATGAGCAGTTCTTC	CASSELAPRDHNEQFF
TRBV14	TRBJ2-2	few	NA	TGTGCCAGCAGCCAAGATCGAAGCCGGAGAGTCCGCACCGGGGAGCTGTTTTTT	CASSQDRSRRVRTGELFF
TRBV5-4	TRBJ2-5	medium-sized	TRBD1	TGTGCCAGCAGCTTGTACAGGACAGGGGCACGGGAGACCCAGTACTTC	CASSLYRTGARETQYF
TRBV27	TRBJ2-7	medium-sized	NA	TGTGCCAGCAGTTTAACCGCCAGCCGGGACGAGCAGTACTTC	CASSLTASRDEQYF
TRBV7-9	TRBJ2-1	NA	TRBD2	TGTGCCACAGCCCCGGGAGGTGCTAGCGGGGGGAATGAGCAGTTCTTC	CATAPGGASGGNEQFF
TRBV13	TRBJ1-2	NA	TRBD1	TGTGCCAGCAGCTTAAGGTGGACAGGGCTCAACTATGGCTACACCTTC	CASSLRWTGLNYGYTF
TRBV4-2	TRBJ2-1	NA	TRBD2	TGTGCCAGCAGCCGAGAAAGGATAACTAGCGGGGGGGACAATGAGCAGTTCTTC	CASSRERITSGGDNEQFF
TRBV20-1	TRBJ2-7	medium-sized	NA	TGCAGTGCAAACCAGGGTTCCGGGGGAGCCGAGCAGTACTTC	CSANQGSGGAEQYF
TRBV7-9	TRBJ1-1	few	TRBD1	TGTGCCAGCAGCCCCAAACAGGGGAGGAACACTGAAGCTTTCTTT	CASSPKQGRNTEAFF
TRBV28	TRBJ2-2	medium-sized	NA	TGTGCCAGCAGTTTGGACGGGCCGAACACCGGGGAGCTGTTTTTT	CASSLDGPNTGELFF
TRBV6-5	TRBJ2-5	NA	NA	TGTGCCAGCAGTTACTCAGGCAGGGAAGAGACCCAGTACTTC	CASSYSGREETQYF
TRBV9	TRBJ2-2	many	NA	TGTGCCAGCAGCGTTTTAGAGCGGACCGGGGAGCTGTTTTTT	CASSVLERTGELFF
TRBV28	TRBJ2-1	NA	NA	TGTGCCAGCATGTTAGACAGTAGAAATGAGCAGTTCTTC	CASMLDSRNEQFF
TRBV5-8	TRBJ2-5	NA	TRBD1	TGTGCCAGCAGCTTAGGACAGGGTGGGTTCCAAGAGACCCAGTACTTC	CASSLGQGGFQETQYF
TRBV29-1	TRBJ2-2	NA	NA	TGCAGCGTTGGGCCCAACACCGGGGAGCTGTTTTTT	CSVGPNTGELFF
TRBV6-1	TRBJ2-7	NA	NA	TGTGCCAGCAGTGAATTTGGGGAAACGTACGAGCAGTACTTC	CASSEFGETYEQYF
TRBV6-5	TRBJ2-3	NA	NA	TGTGCCAGCAGTTACGGGCAGGCAGATACGCAGTATTTT	CASSYGQADTQYF
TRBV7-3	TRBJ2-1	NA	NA	TGTGCCAGCAGCCCTACAGGGTTAGGTGAGCAGTTCTTC	CASSPTGLGEQFF
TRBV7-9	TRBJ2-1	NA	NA	TGTGCCAGCAGCCTAGGGAGACTAGTAGTTTACAATGAGCAGTTCTTC	CASSLGRLVVYNEQFF
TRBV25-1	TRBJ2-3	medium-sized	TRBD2	TGTGCCAGCAGTGCAATCTCCGGGGGGTTTCGGGATACGCAGTATTTT	CASSAISGGFRDTQYF
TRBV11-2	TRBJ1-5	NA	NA	TGTGCCAGCAGCCCTAACAGGTTGGGTCAGCCCCAGCATTTT	CASSPNRLGQPQHF
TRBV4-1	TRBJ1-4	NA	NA	TGCGCCAGCAGCCAAGATCGGGGCGGTAATGAAAAACTGTTTTTT	CASSQDRGGNEKLFF
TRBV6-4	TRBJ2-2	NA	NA	TGTGCCAGCAAAGGGGACACCAGCACCGGGGAGCTGTTTTTT	CASKGDTSTGELFF
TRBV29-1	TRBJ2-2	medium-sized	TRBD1	TGCAGCGTACGGACAGGGGGGAACACCGGGGAGCTGTTTTTT	CSVRTGGNTGELFF